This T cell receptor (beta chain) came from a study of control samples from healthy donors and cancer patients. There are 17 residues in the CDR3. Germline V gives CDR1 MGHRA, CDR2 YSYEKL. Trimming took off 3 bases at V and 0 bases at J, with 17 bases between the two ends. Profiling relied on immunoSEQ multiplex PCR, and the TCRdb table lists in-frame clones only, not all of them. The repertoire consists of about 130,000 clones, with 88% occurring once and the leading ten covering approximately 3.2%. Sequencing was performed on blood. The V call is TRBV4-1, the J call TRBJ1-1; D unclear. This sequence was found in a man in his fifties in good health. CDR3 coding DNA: TGCGCCAGCAGCCACGGTGGCGCACAACAATTGAACACTGAAGCTTTCTTT. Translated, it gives CASSHGGAQQLNTEAFF.